These 25 T cell receptor beta chains originate from one sample sequenced in a study of T-cell memory formation after mild COVID-19. TCRdb ran MiXCR on the 5' RACE reads and lists one entry per CDR3 protein. The sample comprises hundreds of thousands of distinct CDR3 sequences, 20% of which are singletons, and 8.4% rests with the top ten. Material for sequencing was PBMCs or a T cell subset sorted from them (not recorded which). Receptors originate from an adult woman who had mild COVID-19 (a few samples of this study predate the infection). Cell type and time point are not known.

V gene TRBV12-3 or TRBV12-4 combines with J gene TRBJ1-1; no clear D gene. CDR3 length equals 13 residues. The V gene lost 6 bases and the J gene lost 3 bases, with 11 bases spanning the gap. DNA of the CDR3: TGTGCCAGCAGCCCAGCGGCCTACACTGAAGCTTTCTTT. This encodes CASSPAAYTEAFF.

The chain has TRBV6-1 and TRBJ2-1; 14 bases fit TRBD2. The CDR3 sequence is 16 residues long. Germline V gene data show CDR1 as MNHNS and CDR2 as SASEGT. Trimming removed 6 bases from V and 7 bases from J; junction bases left unmatched: 8. The CDR3 DNA reads TGTGCCAGCAGCCCAGGGACTAGCGGGAGTATGAATGAGCAGTTCTTC. Translating it yields CASSPGTSGSMNEQFF.

This clonotype was seen only a few times. V usage is TRBV11-2 and J usage is TRBJ2-1, with D perhaps matching TRBD2 (5 bases). Germline loops: CDR1 SGHAT, CDR2 FQNNGV. Trimming cost V 2 bases and J 8 bases, with 19 bases left between them. The CDR3 loop spans 16 amino acids. The CDR3 nucleotides read TGTGCCAGCAGCTTATCGGCTAACGGGATGTCGGATGAGCAGTTCTTC. It is translated as CASSLSANGMSDEQFF.

This clonotype was counted a few times. The V call is TRBV6-6, the J call TRBJ1-2; D gene ambiguous. This CDR3 region has 16 residues. Germline assignment: CDR1 MNHNY and CDR2 SVGAGI (reference sequence). Trimming stripped 4 bases from V and 7 bases from J, with 22 bases between. The CDR3 coding sequence is TGTGCCAGCAGTTCATCGACGGCGAGAGTGGCGCCTGGCTACACCTTC. Translating it yields CASSSSTARVAPGYTF.

The CDR3 spells CSAYPVGTSSYNEQFF. In DNA, the CDR3 is TGCAGTGCTTACCCGGTAGGGACGAGCTCCTACAATGAGCAGTTCTTC. The chain uses TRBV20-1 and TRBJ2-1; either TRBD1 or TRBD2 may fit D (5 bases each). Germline CDR1 reads DFQATT; CDR2 reads SNEGSKA (reference sequence). V lost 5 bases to trimming and J lost 0 bases, with 17 bases between them. This CDR3 contains 16 residues.

V gene TRBV3-1 combines with J gene TRBJ1-2; perhaps TRBD1 as D (5 bases). The CDR3 is 14 amino acids. Germline CDR1 reads LGHDT; CDR2 reads YNNKEL (reference sequence). V dropped 3 bases and J dropped 6 bases, with 14 bases sitting between them. The CDR3 nucleotides read TGTGCCAGCAGCCACCGGGACGGTATAGATGGCTACACCTTC. Translating gives CASSHRDGIDGYTF.

In its sample, this clonotype was seen many times. V gene TRBV3-1 combines with J gene TRBJ1-1; D not resolved. The CDR3 loop spans 12 amino acids. V lost 3 bases and J lost 4, with 6 bases in between. Germline V lookup: CDR1 LGHDT, CDR2 YNNKEL (reference sequence). The CDR3 protein is CASSQSRTEAFF. The CDR3 DNA reads as TGTGCCAGCAGCCAGAGCCGCACTGAAGCTTTCTTT.

The chain couples TRBV12-3 or TRBV12-4 to TRBJ2-5; D gene ambiguous. There are 14 residues in the CDR3. Deletions cut 0 bases from V and 2 bases from J, with 7 bases between. The CDR3 coding sequence is TGTGCCAGCAGTTTAGCGCCCTTTCAAGAGACCCAGTACTTC. This encodes CASSLAPFQETQYF.

This clonotype was counted at least ten times. This sequence joins TRBV29-1 and TRBJ2-1; tentative D call: TRBD1 (5 bases). Between the trimmed V and J ends, which lost 2 bases and 6 bases, there was a span of 17 bases. Germline V gene sequence: CDR1 SQVTM, CDR2 ANQGSEA. This CDR3 contains 15 residues. The CDR3 region has the DNA TGCAGCGTTGAAATCCGCCCAGGGCGAGTCAATGAGCAGTTCTTC. Translated, it gives CSVEIRPGRVNEQFF.

V and J are TRBV3-1 and TRBJ2-1; 12 bases agree with TRBD2. After removal of 2 bases from V and 9 bases from J, the junction contained 5 bases not matched to a gene. This CDR3 is built from 15 residues. Germline CDR1 is LGHDT and CDR2 is YNNKEL (reference sequence). The CDR3, as DNA: TGTGCCAGCAGCCAACAACTAGCGGGGGGTGGTGAGCAGTTCTTC. Its translation: CASSQQLAGGGEQFF.

This clonotype has only a few counts. The genes are TRBV6-5 and TRBJ2-5; 8 bases agree with TRBD1. Germline CDR1 MNHEY, CDR2 SVGAGI. V gave up 6 bases and J gave up 2 bases; unmatched junction bases: 11. This CDR3 is built from 16 residues. This chain's CDR3 is CASSRRPRQGQETQYF. The CDR3 DNA reads TGTGCCAGCAGCCGGAGACCTCGACAGGGGCAAGAGACCCAGTACTTC.

This clonotype occurred a few times. The V and J genes are TRBV29-1 and TRBJ2-6; D is undetermined. Germline V gene sequence: CDR1 SQVTM, CDR2 ANQGSEA. With 6 bases removed from V and 1 base from J, the gap between germline ends came to 13 bases. CDR3 size: 15 residues. The CDR3 is CSVVTPRSGANVLTF. The CDR3 DNA follows: TGCAGCGTAGTGACTCCCCGGTCTGGGGCCAACGTCCTGACTTTC.

This clonotype has just a few counts. V is TRBV27 and J is TRBJ2-3; D is perhaps TRBD2 (5 bases). Germline CDR1 is MNHEY and CDR2 is SMNVEV (reference sequence). V shed 2 bases and J shed 8 bases, with 14 bases lying between them. CDR3 length equals 14 residues. CDR3 DNA sequence: TGTGCCAGCAGTTTACGGTGGGTCGAGGGTACGCAGTATTTT. Residues: CASSLRWVEGTQYF.

This chain uses TRBV5-4 with TRBJ1-1, with D tentatively TRBD1 (5 bases). Per the germline V gene, CDR1 is SGHNT and CDR2 is YYREEE (reference sequence). V lost 3 bases, J lost 1 base, and 10 bases lay in between. The CDR3 is made up of 14 amino acids. The CDR3 DNA sequence: TGTGCCAGCAGCTCCGGGGCCGAGAACACTGAAGCTTTCTTT. It specifies CASSSGAENTEAFF.

This clonotype was picked up many times. The chain employs TRBV5-1 and TRBJ2-5; 15 bases align to TRBD2. This CDR3 is built from 16 residues. Germline lookup yields CDR1 SGHRS and CDR2 YFSETQ. The ends lost 4 bases at V and 5 bases at J; junction bases unmatched: 6. CDR3 sequence reads: CASSPGLAGGQETQYF. The CDR3, as DNA: TGCGCCAGCAGCCCGGGACTAGCGGGAGGACAGGAGACCCAGTACTTC.

This clonotype has just a few counts. The DNA of the CDR3 is TGTGCCAGCGAACCGCCAGATACGCAGTATTTT. Encoded protein: CASEPPDTQYF. The rearrangement uses TRBV7-9 and TRBJ2-3; D is ambiguous. Deletions cut 8 bases from V and 4 bases from J, with 7 bases between. From germline, CDR1 is SEHNR and CDR2 FQNEAQ (reference sequence). The CDR3 runs 11 residues.

The chain has TRBV27 and TRBJ1-5; 7 positions agree with TRBD1. The CDR3 is made up of 15 amino acids. CDR1 is MNHEY and CDR2 is SMNVEV in the germline V gene (reference sequence). V lost 6 bases to trimming and J lost 0 bases; unmatched junction nucleotides: 5. The CDR3 spells CASRLTGTSNQPQHF. CDR3 coding DNA: TGTGCCAGCAGGCTGACAGGGACTAGCAATCAGCCCCAGCATTTT.

This clonotype was detected a few times. This chain uses TRBV6-2 or TRBV6-3 with TRBJ1-5; D call uncertain. Germline loops: CDR1 MNHEY, CDR2 SVGEGT. The CDR3 length is 12 residues. Trimming stripped 2 bases from V and 6 bases from J, with 5 bases between. CDR3 nucleotide sequence: TGTGCCAGCAGTTACGGGGTTCAGCCCCAGCATTTT. Its translation: CASSYGVQPQHF.

Here the CDR3 reads CASSLTRTGINTEAFF. The CDR3 nucleotides are TGTGCCAGCAGCTTGACCAGGACAGGTATAAACACTGAAGCTTTCTTT. The chain joins TRBV13 to TRBJ1-1; 7 bases map to TRBD1. Germline CDR1 is PRHDT and CDR2 is FYEKMQ (reference sequence). The CDR3 runs to 16 residues. V lost 3 bases to trimming and J lost 2 bases; unmatched junction nucleotides: 9.

The chain carries TRBV5-4 and TRBJ2-7, with D possibly TRBD2 on 6 matching bases. The V and J ends lost 0 bases and 6 bases respectively, with 10 bases between them. The germline V gene encodes CDR1 SGHNT and CDR2 YYREEE (reference sequence). The CDR3 covers 13 residues. The DNA of the CDR3 is TGTGCCAGCAGCTTGGGGTCTAGCGTCGAGCAGTACTTC. Protein: CASSLGSSVEQYF. The full variable domain, with the rest looked up from reference TRBV5-4 and TRBJ2-7, is ETGVTQSPTHLIKTRGQQVTLRCSSQSGHNTVSWYQQALGQGPQFIFQYYREEENGRGNFPPRFSGLQFPNYSSELNVNALELDDSALYLCASSLGSSVEQYFGPGTRLTVT.

There are a few counts of this clonotype. V and J are TRBV21-1 and TRBJ1-1; TRBD1 is the table's D call, not checked against the DNA. TRBV21-1 is given as a pseudogene. This CDR3 has 14 amino acids. The CDR3: CASSKGQGADEAFF. The CDR3 coding sequence is TGTGCCAGCAGCAAAGGACAGGGGGCGGATGAAGCTTTCTTT.

The table lists this clonotype with many counts. The chain combines TRBV14 with TRBJ2-3; TRBD1 is a possible D gene (5 bases). The length of the CDR3 is 16 residues. V dropped 3 bases and J dropped 4 bases, with 17 bases sitting between them. Germline assignment: CDR1 SGHDN and CDR2 FVKESK. Here the CDR3 reads CASSQQGWGLADTQYF. The CDR3 nucleotides read TGTGCCAGCAGCCAGCAGGGATGGGGTTTAGCAGATACGCAGTATTTT.

The chain joins TRBV6-1 to TRBJ2-1; D ambiguous. The CDR3 is 13 residues long. Trimming removed 2 bases at V and 4 bases at J, with 6 bases between. Germline V gene data show CDR1 as MNHNS and CDR2 as SASEGT. CDR3 region: CASSEREYNEQFF. The CDR3 DNA is TGTGCCAGCAGTGAAAGGGAATACAATGAGCAGTTCTTC.

This clonotype has a count of ten or more. This rearrangement joins TRBV3-1 to TRBJ1-6; D may be TRBD1 (6 bases). The CDR3 contains 16 residues. V lost 0 bases, J lost 7 bases, and 13 bases lay in between. CDR1 and CDR2 from the germline V gene are LGHDT and YNNKEL (reference sequence). This chain's CDR3 is CASSQEGTGWNSPLHF. The CDR3 DNA reads TGTGCCAGCAGCCAAGAGGGTACAGGGTGGAATTCACCCCTCCACTTT. The full variable domain, with the rest looked up from reference TRBV3-1 and TRBJ1-6, is DTAVSQTPKYLVTQMGNDKSIKCEQNLGHDTMYWYKQDSKKFLKIMFSYNNKELIINETVPNRFSPKSPDKAHLNLHINSLELGDSAVYFCASSQEGTGWNSPLHFGNGTRLTVT.

V usage is TRBV4-1 and J usage is TRBJ2-7; D is possibly TRBD1 (6 bases). Germline V gene data show CDR1 as MGHRA and CDR2 as YSYEKL. V lost 0 bases to trimming and J lost 4 bases, with 13 bases between them. The CDR3 is made up of 15 amino acids. CDR3: CASSQDQGLVYEQYF. The CDR3, as DNA: TGCGCCAGCAGCCAAGATCAGGGGTTAGTATACGAGCAGTACTTC.